These T cell receptor beta chains were read from a single sample in a study of CD8 T cells in ankylosing spondylitis. TCRdb re-called the 5' RACE reads through MiXCR, storing one row per CDR3 protein. The table records over 100,000 distinct CDR3 sequences, roughly an eighth of them present only once. Sequencing input: blood, either unsorted or a sorted T cell fraction (not recorded which). These receptors were collected from a female donor with ankylosing spondylitis or in good health (not recorded which). Each CDR3 is given with its conserved first and last residue. A D gene is named only where the DNA matches it firmly. Size is omitted from some rows. Given values are once, few, many or a class for expanded clones.

J gene: TRBJ2-2
V gene: TRBV5-1
D gene: TRBD1
clone size: .
CDR3 protein: CASSSGQGGGELFF
CDR3 DNA: TGCGCCAGCAGCTCGGGACAGGGCGGCGGGGAGCTGTTTTTT

J gene: TRBJ1-1
V gene: TRBV5-1
D gene: .
clone size: many
CDR3 protein: CASSLSEGLLNTEAFF
CDR3 DNA: TGCGCCAGCAGCTTGTCCGAAGGACTCTTGAACACTGAAGCTTTCTTT

J gene: TRBJ2-1
V gene: TRBV7-9
D gene: .
clone size: many
CDR3 protein: CASSLLSFKRQFF
CDR3 DNA: TGTGCCAGCAGCTTACTGTCTTTTAAGAGACAGTTCTTC

J gene: TRBJ2-7
V gene: TRBV12-3/TRBV12-4
D gene: TRBD1
clone size: many
CDR3 protein: CASSVRTGRDEQYF
CDR3 DNA: TGTGCCAGCAGTGTAAGGACAGGGCGGGACGAGCAGTACTTC

J gene: TRBJ2-5
V gene: TRBV7-3
D gene: .
clone size: .
CDR3 protein: CACSLNRAETQYF
CDR3 DNA: TGTGCCTGCAGCTTAAACAGGGCAGAGACCCAGTACTTC

J gene: TRBJ1-1
V gene: TRBV29-1
D gene: .
clone size: .
CDR3 protein: CSVSRGGSGAEAFF
CDR3 DNA: TGCAGCGTCTCAAGGGGGGGATCTGGGGCTGAAGCTTTCTTT

J gene: TRBJ2-1
V gene: TRBV29-1
D gene: .
clone size: many
CDR3 protein: CSVGQRYEQFF
CDR3 DNA: TGCAGCGTTGGGCAGCGCTATGAGCAGTTCTTC

J gene: TRBJ1-1
V gene: TRBV7-9
D gene: .
clone size: many
CDR3 protein: CASSFTGLNTEAFF
CDR3 DNA: TGTGCCAGCAGCTTCACAGGGCTGAACACTGAAGCTTTCTTT

J gene: TRBJ1-1
V gene: TRBV12-3/TRBV12-4
D gene: .
clone size: many
CDR3 protein: CASSFSVNTEAFF
CDR3 DNA: TGTGCCAGCAGTTTCTCAGTGAACACTGAAGCTTTCTTT

J gene: TRBJ2-1
V gene: TRBV20-1
D gene: .
clone size: .
CDR3 protein: CSADSRDEQFF
CDR3 DNA: TGCAGTGCGGACTCCCGCGATGAGCAGTTCTTC

J gene: TRBJ1-5
V gene: TRBV24-1
D gene: .
clone size: many
CDR3 protein: CATSDTRRANQPQHF
CDR3 DNA: TGTGCCACCAGTGATACTCGCAGGGCCAATCAGCCCCAGCATTTT

J gene: TRBJ1-1
V gene: TRBV19
D gene: .
clone size: many
CDR3 protein: CASSQYPDSYLEAFF
CDR3 DNA: TGTGCCAGTAGCCAATACCCTGACAGTTACCTTGAAGCTTTCTTT

J gene: TRBJ2-5
V gene: TRBV12-3/TRBV12-4
D gene: .
clone size: few
CDR3 protein: CASRLPGYQETQYF
CDR3 DNA: TGTGCCAGCAGACTTCCAGGGTACCAAGAGACCCAGTACTTC

J gene: TRBJ2-7
V gene: TRBV5-1
D gene: .
clone size: .
CDR3 protein: CASSLGRTDYEQYF
CDR3 DNA: TGCGCCAGCAGCTTGGGACGGACGGACTACGAGCAGTACTTC

J gene: TRBJ2-2
V gene: TRBV5-1
D gene: .
clone size: many
CDR3 protein: CASSLNGVSNTGELFF
CDR3 DNA: TGCGCCAGCAGCCTTAATGGAGTCTCGAACACCGGGGAGCTGTTTTTT

J gene: TRBJ1-5
V gene: TRBV30
D gene: .
clone size: .
CDR3 protein: CAWSTVGDQPQHF
CDR3 DNA: TGTGCCTGGAGTACGGTAGGGGATCAGCCCCAGCATTTT

J gene: TRBJ2-1
V gene: TRBV20-1
D gene: TRBD1
clone size: many
CDR3 protein: CSAGGQGRDEQFF
CDR3 DNA: TGCAGTGCTGGTGGACAGGGTCGGGATGAGCAGTTCTTC

J gene: TRBJ2-7
V gene: TRBV20-1
D gene: .
clone size: few
CDR3 protein: CSAITGYGEQYF
CDR3 DNA: TGCAGTGCTATTACAGGCTACGGCGAGCAGTACTTC

J gene: TRBJ2-3
V gene: TRBV7-2
D gene: .
clone size: many
CDR3 protein: CASSSFELLSDTQYF
CDR3 DNA: TGTGCCAGCAGCTCTTTCGAACTGCTATCGGATACGCAGTATTTT

J gene: TRBJ1-2
V gene: TRBV29-1
D gene: .
clone size: few
CDR3 protein: CSLQSDLRYTF
CDR3 DNA: TGCAGCCTCCAATCGGACCTCCGCTACACCTTC

J gene: TRBJ1-1
V gene: TRBV5-1
D gene: .
clone size: many
CDR3 protein: CASSYEPQGLNTEAFF
CDR3 DNA: TGCGCCAGCAGCTATGAACCTCAGGGGTTGAACACTGAAGCTTTCTTT

J gene: TRBJ1-3
V gene: TRBV2
D gene: TRBD1
clone size: many
CDR3 protein: CASSGSTGGSGNTIYF
CDR3 DNA: TGTGCCAGCAGTGGATCGACAGGGGGCTCTGGAAACACCATATATTTT

J gene: TRBJ1-4
V gene: TRBV6-6
D gene: .
clone size: few
CDR3 protein: CASTPQGEKLFF
CDR3 DNA: TGTGCCAGCACCCCCCAGGGTGAAAAACTGTTTTTT

J gene: TRBJ1-2
V gene: TRBV5-1
D gene: TRBD1
clone size: many
CDR3 protein: CASSPKPTGQGAHYGYTF
CDR3 DNA: TGCGCCAGCAGCCCGAAACCTACGGGACAGGGTGCTCACTATGGCTACACCTTC

J gene: TRBJ1-5
V gene: TRBV7-2
D gene: .
clone size: many
CDR3 protein: CASSLLSVEQPQHF
CDR3 DNA: TGTGCCAGCAGCTTACTAAGCGTTGAGCAGCCCCAGCATTTT

J gene: TRBJ1-1
V gene: TRBV20-1
D gene: .
clone size: many
CDR3 protein: CSARPQSGNTEAFF
CDR3 DNA: TGCAGTGCTAGACCCCAGTCGGGGAACACTGAAGCTTTCTTT

J gene: TRBJ1-6
V gene: TRBV28
D gene: .
clone size: many
CDR3 protein: CASRASLSNSPLHF
CDR3 DNA: TGTGCCAGCCGGGCGAGCCTGTCCAATTCACCCCTCCACTTT

J gene: TRBJ2-7
V gene: TRBV3-1
D gene: TRBD2
clone size: many
CDR3 protein: CASSQGPGGYDYEQYF
CDR3 DNA: TGTGCCAGCAGCCAAGGCCCGGGAGGGTATGACTACGAGCAGTACTTC

J gene: TRBJ2-3
V gene: TRBV2
D gene: .
clone size: many
CDR3 protein: CASVGAPTDTQYF
CDR3 DNA: TGTGCCAGCGTGGGAGCCCCCACAGATACGCAGTATTTT

J gene: TRBJ2-3
V gene: TRBV2
D gene: TRBD1
clone size: .
CDR3 protein: CASTRQGTTDTQYF
CDR3 DNA: TGTGCCAGCACCCGACAGGGAACAACAGATACGCAGTATTTT

J gene: TRBJ2-2
V gene: TRBV7-8
D gene: TRBD1
clone size: many
CDR3 protein: CASSPFWTGDDTGELFF
CDR3 DNA: TGTGCCAGCAGCCCCTTTTGGACAGGGGATGACACCGGGGAGCTGTTTTTT

J gene: TRBJ1-1
V gene: TRBV12-3/TRBV12-4
D gene: TRBD1
clone size: many
CDR3 protein: CASSGQGRMNTEAFF
CDR3 DNA: TGTGCCAGCAGTGGACAGGGGCGCATGAACACTGAAGCTTTCTTT

J gene: TRBJ1-5
V gene: TRBV5-1
D gene: .
clone size: many
CDR3 protein: CASTVSGEPNQPQHF
CDR3 DNA: TGCGCCAGCACCGTTTCCGGGGAACCCAATCAGCCCCAGCATTTT

J gene: TRBJ1-2
V gene: TRBV7-2
D gene: .
clone size: few
CDR3 protein: CASSQGPYGYTF
CDR3 DNA: TGTGCCAGCAGTCAGGGGCCCTATGGCTACACCTTC

J gene: TRBJ2-7
V gene: TRBV29-1
D gene: .
clone size: many
CDR3 protein: CSVSGREQYF
CDR3 DNA: TGCAGCGTTTCGGGCAGGGAGCAGTACTTC

J gene: TRBJ1-6
V gene: TRBV20-1
D gene: TRBD1
clone size: many
CDR3 protein: CSAPDRGNNSPLHF
CDR3 DNA: TGCAGTGCACCTGACAGGGGCAATAATTCACCCCTCCACTTT

J gene: TRBJ2-7
V gene: TRBV12-3/TRBV12-4
D gene: TRBD1
clone size: many
CDR3 protein: CASSLYRDRGSYEQYF
CDR3 DNA: TGTGCCAGCAGCTTATACCGGGACAGGGGATCCTACGAGCAGTACTTC

J gene: TRBJ1-1
V gene: TRBV7-8
D gene: TRBD1
clone size: many
CDR3 protein: CASSLSGTGGARGLNTEAFF
CDR3 DNA: TGTGCCAGCAGCTTATCAGGTACAGGGGGCGCGAGGGGCCTGAACACTGAAGCTTTCTTT

J gene: TRBJ1-1
V gene: TRBV5-5
D gene: TRBD1
clone size: few
CDR3 protein: CASSPPRTGVNTEAFF
CDR3 DNA: TGTGCCAGCAGCCCCCCTCGGACAGGCGTGAACACTGAAGCTTTCTTT

J gene: TRBJ2-3
V gene: TRBV14
D gene: .
clone size: many
CDR3 protein: CASSQAGEGPDTQYF
CDR3 DNA: TGTGCCAGCAGCCAAGCGGGAGAGGGCCCAGATACGCAGTATTTT

J gene: TRBJ2-3
V gene: TRBV29-1
D gene: TRBD2
clone size: few
CDR3 protein: CSAAGGAKDTQYF
CDR3 DNA: TGCAGCGCCGCGGGGGGGGCTAAAGATACGCAGTATTTT

J gene: TRBJ2-2
V gene: TRBV5-1
D gene: TRBD1
clone size: many
CDR3 protein: CASSRQGATDGTGELFF
CDR3 DNA: TGCGCCAGCAGTAGACAGGGGGCAACTGATGGCACCGGGGAGCTGTTTTTT

J gene: TRBJ1-2
V gene: TRBV20-1
D gene: .
clone size: .
CDR3 protein: CSASLSGRNYGYTF
CDR3 DNA: TGCAGTGCTAGCCTATCGGGTAGAAACTATGGCTACACCTTC

J gene: TRBJ1-1
V gene: TRBV6-5
D gene: .
clone size: many
CDR3 protein: CASSSGFRGNTEAFF
CDR3 DNA: TGTGCCAGCAGTTCAGGGTTCCGGGGGAACACTGAAGCTTTCTTT

J gene: TRBJ1-3
V gene: TRBV10-3
D gene: TRBD1
clone size: many
CDR3 protein: CAITETGSRSGNTIYF
CDR3 DNA: TGTGCCATCACCGAGACAGGGTCCCGGAGTGGAAACACCATATATTTT

J gene: TRBJ2-2
V gene: TRBV20-1
D gene: .
clone size: few
CDR3 protein: CSATPGRRNTGELFF
CDR3 DNA: TGCAGTGCTACCCCGGGACGCAGGAACACCGGGGAGCTGTTTTTT

J gene: TRBJ2-3
V gene: TRBV24-1
D gene: TRBD2
clone size: many
CDR3 protein: CATSDSGGTATDTQYF
CDR3 DNA: TGTGCCACCAGTGATTCCGGGGGGACTGCCACAGATACGCAGTATTTT

J gene: TRBJ1-1
V gene: TRBV18
D gene: .
clone size: few
CDR3 protein: CASSPLPSWGGTEAFF
CDR3 DNA: TGTGCCAGCTCACCCCTCCCCAGTTGGGGAGGCACTGAAGCTTTCTTT

J gene: TRBJ2-5
V gene: TRBV19
D gene: .
clone size: .
CDR3 protein: CASSVWSRGDGAETQYF
CDR3 DNA: TGTGCCAGTAGTGTATGGAGTCGGGGCGACGGGGCAGAGACCCAGTACTTC

J gene: TRBJ2-7
V gene: TRBV3-1
D gene: TRBD2
clone size: .
CDR3 protein: CASSQKYGLAGSGGYEQYF
CDR3 DNA: TGTGCCAGCAGCCAAAAATACGGACTAGCGGGGTCGGGTGGCTACGAGCAGTACTTC

J gene: TRBJ2-5
V gene: TRBV7-8
D gene: .
clone size: many
CDR3 protein: CASNPGNQETQYF
CDR3 DNA: TGTGCCAGCAATCCGGGAAATCAAGAGACCCAGTACTTC

J gene: TRBJ1-4
V gene: TRBV11-2
D gene: .
clone size: many
CDR3 protein: CASSGENEKLFF
CDR3 DNA: TGTGCCAGCAGCGGGGAGAATGAAAAACTGTTTTTT

J gene: TRBJ1-5
V gene: TRBV5-5
D gene: TRBD1
clone size: many
CDR3 protein: CASSLEATGAGSAQHF
CDR3 DNA: TGTGCCAGCAGCTTGGAGGCGACAGGGGCTGGGTCGGCCCAGCATTTT

J gene: TRBJ1-6
V gene: TRBV11-3
D gene: .
clone size: .
CDR3 protein: CASTFRQLQGSPLHF
CDR3 DNA: TGTGCCAGCACCTTTCGCCAACTACAGGGATCACCCCTCCACTTT

J gene: TRBJ1-1
V gene: TRBV11-2
D gene: TRBD1
clone size: many
CDR3 protein: CASSLPDRAAEAFF
CDR3 DNA: TGTGCCAGCAGCCTACCTGACAGGGCCGCTGAAGCTTTCTTT

J gene: TRBJ2-7
V gene: TRBV7-2
D gene: .
clone size: few
CDR3 protein: CASSLAGTRYYEQYF
CDR3 DNA: TGTGCCAGCAGCTTAGCCGGGACACGCTACTACGAGCAGTACTTC

J gene: TRBJ1-5
V gene: TRBV28
D gene: .
clone size: many
CDR3 protein: CASSLRGPNQPQHF
CDR3 DNA: TGTGCCAGCAGTTTGAGGGGCCCTAATCAGCCCCAGCATTTT

J gene: TRBJ1-5
V gene: TRBV27
D gene: TRBD1
clone size: many
CDR3 protein: CASSPIDRAGPQHF
CDR3 DNA: TGTGCCAGCAGTCCGATCGACAGGGCCGGGCCCCAGCATTTT